Each of the 30 T cell receptor beta chains below was sequenced from the same sample in a study of beta chain features in type 1 diabetes. The study's findings and limits: A moderate, significant TCRB CDR3 shortening appeared in type 1 diabetes across four CD4+ subsets.

The authors reverse transcribed all of the isolated RNA, so sequencing captured expressed TCRB transcripts. Repertoires were generated with immunoSEQ multiplex PCR, while TCRdb's copy carries only in-frame clones and drops some. The sample carries approximately 150,000 clones, around 63% recorded once. Their specific antigens are unknown. Sequenced sample: naive CD4+ T cells from blood. Source of these receptors: a man younger than 45 with type 1 diabetes.

The rearrangement links TRBV29-1 to TRBJ2-1; TRBD1 is a possible D gene (5 bases). V was clipped by 3 bases and J by 0 bases, with 6 bases between them. Germline V gene lookup returns CDR1 SQVTM and CDR2 ANQGSEA. The CDR3 has 13 amino acids. CDR3 protein: CSVEGHSYNEQFF. For the CDR3, the DNA is TGCAGCGTTGAGGGGCACTCCTACAATGAGCAGTTCTTC.

The V call is TRBV18, the J call TRBJ2-3; possibly TRBD2 for D (5 bases). Trimming left V 3 bases short and J 2 bases short, with 9 bases between. The CDR3 runs to 14 residues. Per germline, CDR1 KGHSH and CDR2 LQKENI. The CDR3 DNA is TGTGCCAGCTCACCCCGGGAAGTCACAGATACGCAGTATTTT. It translates to CASSPREVTDTQYF.

V gene TRBV10-3 combines with J gene TRBJ2-3, with D unclear. The CDR3 has 14 residues. The germline V gene has CDR1 ENHRY and CDR2 SYGVKD. The ends were cut back, 3 bases at V and 4 bases at J, with 11 bases in the middle. CDR3: CAISEFGPSDTQYF. The CDR3 DNA reads TGTGCCATCAGTGAATTTGGGCCGTCAGATACGCAGTATTTT.

The chain employs TRBV15 and TRBJ2-2; D gene uncertain. V was trimmed by 5 bases and J by 2 bases, leaving 6 bases between them. Germline assignment: CDR1 LNHNV and CDR2 YYDKDF (reference sequence). The CDR3 covers 13 residues. CDR3 sequence: CATSAYNTGELFF. The CDR3 nucleotides read TGTGCCACCAGCGCTTATAACACCGGGGAGCTGTTTTTT.

The genes are TRBV10-1 and TRBJ2-1; maybe TRBD1 (6 bases). The CDR3 runs 15 residues. The V gene lost 0 bases and the J gene lost 5 bases, with 11 bases spanning the gap. Germline V gives CDR1 WNHNN, CDR2 SYGVQD (reference sequence). The CDR3 DNA sequence: TGCGCCAGCAGTGAGTCGAGGGGGTACGACAATGAGCAGTTCTTC. It translates to CASSESRGYDNEQFF.

This clone has more than one count but fewer than ten. The chain links TRBV4-3 to TRBJ2-7; D ambiguous. The CDR3 loop spans 15 amino acids. V lost 1 base, J lost 2 bases, and 12 bases lay in between. CDR1 is LGHNA, CDR2 YSLEER, per germline. The CDR3 loop reads CASSQVWESPYEQYF. In DNA, the CDR3 is TGCGCCAGCAGCCAAGTCTGGGAAAGTCCCTACGAGCAGTACTTC.

The chain employs TRBV4-3 and TRBJ2-1; possible D gene TRBD2, 5 bases. The CDR3 totals 16 residues. Looked up from germline, CDR1 is LGHNA and CDR2 is YSLEER. Trimming took off 4 bases at V and 2 bases at J, with 15 bases between the two ends. The CDR3 region is CASSLTTGFAYNEQFF. For the CDR3, the DNA is TGCGCCAGCAGCCTCACCACGGGGTTCGCCTACAATGAGCAGTTCTTC.

This clone was recorded a few times. The V call is TRBV30, the J call TRBJ2-6; D gene uncertain. V lost 0 bases and J lost 2, with 2 bases in between. Germline CDR1 GTSNPN, CDR2 SVGIG (reference sequence). The CDR3 is made up of 13 amino acids. CDR3 DNA sequence: TGTGCCTGGAGTGTACCTGGGGCCAACGTCCTGACTTTC. Translating gives CAWSVPGANVLTF. Combining the CDR3 with reference TRBV30 and TRBJ2-6 gives the whole variable domain SQTIHQWPATLVQPVGSPLSLECTVEGTSNPNLYWYRQAAGRGLQLLFYSVGIGQISSEVPQNLSASRPQDRQFILSSKKLLLSDSGFYLCAWSVPGANVLTFGAGSRLTVL.

The gene calls are TRBV13 and TRBJ2-3; no clear D. V shed 5 bases and J shed 1 base, with 10 bases lying between them. Germline V gene sequence: CDR1 PRHDT, CDR2 FYEKMQ (reference sequence). The CDR3 consists of 14 residues. Written as DNA, the CDR3 is TGTGCCAGCAGCCCCCCCCCGGGCACAGATACGCAGTATTTT. It yields the protein CASSPPPGTDTQYF.

This clone turned up a few times. This chain links TRBV30 with TRBJ2-5; D is unclear. V gave up 1 base and J gave up 2 bases, with 2 bases separating them. In germline, CDR1 is GTSNPN, CDR2 SVGIG (reference sequence). This CDR3 comprises 11 residues. The CDR3 is CAWSGQETQYF. CDR3 nucleotides: TGTGCCTGGAGTGGACAAGAGACCCAGTACTTC.

V is TRBV5-6 and J is TRBJ1-2, with D uncertain. The germline V gene encodes CDR1 SGHDT and CDR2 YYEEEE. The ends were cut back, 4 bases at V and 7 bases at J, with 14 bases in the middle. The CDR3 consists of 13 residues. The CDR3 DNA follows: TGTGCCAGCAGCCCACGTCCCCCTTCTGGCTACACCTTC. It is translated as CASSPRPPSGYTF.

The V gene is TRBV23-1, the J gene TRBJ2-3; D unresolved. TRBV23-1 is designated an ORF whose function remains uncertain. Trimming cost V 2 bases and J 0 bases, with 9 bases left between them. The CDR3 sequence is 15 residues long. The DNA of the CDR3 is TGCGCCAGCAGTCAAACAGCTCTCAGCACAGATACGCAGTATTTT. This encodes CASSQTALSTDTQYF.

This chain connects TRBV29-1 to TRBJ2-5; D is possibly TRBD1 (5 bases). CDR1 is SQVTM, CDR2 ANQGSEA, per germline. The V gene lost 6 bases and the J gene lost 4 bases, with 18 bases spanning the gap. There are 14 residues in the CDR3. This CDR3 reads CSVPKWGAVETQYF. The CDR3 nucleotides read TGCAGCGTACCCAAGTGGGGCGCAGTAGAGACCCAGTACTTC.

The V gene is TRBV30, the J gene TRBJ1-2; D remains unclear. The germline V and J ends were trimmed by 3 bases and 11 bases, with 10 bases remaining between them. Looked up from germline, CDR1 is GTSNPN and CDR2 is SVGIG (reference sequence). This CDR3 has 10 amino acids. The CDR3 region is CAWRRLGYTF. The CDR3 DNA reads TGTGCCTGGAGACGTCTGGGGTACACCTTC.

This clone appeared a few times. The chain's CDR3 is CSVVFNTEAFF. The DNA of the CDR3 is TGCAGCGTTGTTTTCAACACTGAAGCTTTCTTT. The chain employs TRBV29-1 and TRBJ1-1; D ambiguous. Between the trimmed V and J ends, which lost 4 bases and 2 bases, there was a span of 5 bases. The CDR3 consists of 11 residues. Germline-derived CDR1 and CDR2 are SQVTM and ANQGSEA.

The chain joins TRBV20-1 to TRBJ1-1; D unclear. The CDR3 length is 11 residues. Germline loops: CDR1 DFQATT, CDR2 SNEGSKA (reference sequence). V gave up 5 bases and J gave up 0 bases, with 4 bases separating them. Here the CDR3 DNA reads TGCAGTGCTTGGGTGAACACTGAAGCTTTCTTT. Amino acids: CSAWVNTEAFF.

The chain employs TRBV5-6 and TRBJ1-2; 7 bases line up with TRBD1. There are 18 residues in the CDR3. From germline, CDR1 is SGHDT and CDR2 YYEEEE. J was trimmed by 0 bases and V by 1 base; bases with no gene match: 12. CDR3 loop: CASSLLGLQDRTNYGYTF. The CDR3 coding sequence is TGTGCCAGCAGCTTGTTGGGGCTACAGGACAGGACTAACTATGGCTACACCTTC.

This chain links TRBV7-2 with TRBJ2-5; D uncertain. Per germline, CDR1 SGHTA and CDR2 FQGNSA. V lost 1 base and J lost 5, with 8 bases in between. The CDR3 loop spans 13 amino acids. CDR3 DNA: TGTGCCAGCAGCTTAGGTACCTGGGAGACCCAGTACTTC. It is translated as CASSLGTWETQYF.

This clone showed up just a few times. The V and J genes are TRBV5-1 and TRBJ2-7; TRBD1 aligns across 9 bases. With V trimmed by 3 bases and J by 4 bases, 8 bases remained unmatched. Germline V gene lookup returns CDR1 SGHRS and CDR2 YFSETQ. This CDR3 is built from 15 residues. CDR3 protein: CASSSPGTGRYEQYF. CDR3 bases: TGCGCCAGCAGCTCTCCCGGGACAGGGCGGTACGAGCAGTACTTC.

A few counts support this clone. The chain employs TRBV7-9 and TRBJ1-5; a possible D gene is TRBD1 (5 bases). CDR1 is SEHNR and CDR2 is FQNEAQ in the germline V gene (reference sequence). The CDR3 is 15 residues long. V lost 3 bases and J 5 bases, leaving 14 bases between the germline ends. The CDR3 loop reads CASSFGHLGDQPQHF. CDR3 in DNA: TGTGCCAGCAGCTTCGGACATTTGGGGGATCAGCCCCAGCATTTT.

The chain has TRBV18 and TRBJ2-7; the match to TRBD1 covers 7 bases. The trim removed 4 bases at V and 0 bases at J, leaving 6 bases unmatched. Germline loops: CDR1 KGHSH, CDR2 LQKENI. The CDR3 is made up of 15 amino acids. CDR3 region: CASSQGQRYSYEQYF. The CDR3, as DNA: TGTGCCAGCTCACAGGGACAGAGATACTCCTACGAGCAGTACTTC.

The rearrangement uses TRBV30 and TRBJ2-1; 8 nucleotides align to TRBD2. V shed 4 bases, J shed 7 bases, and the junction held 18 bases outside the gene matches. CDR3 length equals 17 residues. In germline, CDR1 is GTSNPN, CDR2 SVGIG (reference sequence). CDR3 region: CAWTPGFSGEPRNEQFF. The DNA of the CDR3 is TGTGCCTGGACCCCGGGCTTTAGCGGGGAGCCTCGGAATGAGCAGTTCTTC. The variable domain in full, completed from reference TRBV30 and TRBJ2-1, reads SQTIHQWPATLVQPVGSPLSLECTVEGTSNPNLYWYRQAAGRGLQLLFYSVGIGQISSEVPQNLSASRPQDRQFILSSKKLLLSDSGFYLCAWTPGFSGEPRNEQFFGPGTRLTVL.

About this clone: Other DNA sequences of this sample code for an identical CDR3. The rearrangement links TRBV7-2 to TRBJ2-3; no firm D call. Germline lookup yields CDR1 SGHTA and CDR2 FQGNSA. With 4 bases removed from V and 0 bases from J, the gap between germline ends came to 2 bases. The CDR3 has 12 amino acids. CDR3 nucleotide sequence: TGTGCCAGCAGCTCTAGCACAGATACGCAGTATTTT. It yields the protein CASSSSTDTQYF.

This clone was seen once. The chain combines TRBV7-9 with TRBJ2-7, with D unresolved. The CDR3 runs 13 residues. V was pared by 0 bases and J by 3 bases, with 6 bases between. CDR1 SEHNR and CDR2 FQNEAQ come from the germline V gene (reference sequence). CDR3 in DNA: TGTGCCAGCAGCTTAGCTCTTAGCTACGAGCAGTACTTC. Translation: CASSLALSYEQYF.

The rearrangement joins TRBV10-3 to TRBJ2-1; no reliable D call. There are 14 residues in the CDR3. Trimming took off 11 bases at V and 0 bases at J, with 14 bases between the two ends. Looked up from germline, CDR1 is ENHRY and CDR2 is SYGVKD. This chain's CDR3 is CASNLGASYNEQFF. The CDR3 coding sequence is TGTGCCTCGAATTTAGGTGCCTCCTACAATGAGCAGTTCTTC.

The J gene is TRBJ2-7, the V gene TRBV9; 11 bases are a match to TRBD2. This CDR3 is 15 amino acids long. In germline, CDR1 is SGDLS, CDR2 YYNGEE. V shed 5 bases, J shed 2 bases, and the junction held 6 bases outside the gene matches. The chain's CDR3 is CASSSGTSGTYEQYF. CDR3 nucleotide sequence: TGTGCCAGCAGTTCCGGGACTAGCGGTACCTACGAGCAGTACTTC.

The chain recombines TRBV30 with TRBJ1-1, with D unresolved. From germline, CDR1 is GTSNPN and CDR2 SVGIG (reference sequence). Trimming stripped 2 bases from V and 5 bases from J, with 9 bases between. This CDR3 contains 12 residues. The CDR3 protein is CAWSSGVTEAFF. The CDR3 DNA follows: TGTGCCTGGAGTTCAGGCGTGACTGAAGCTTTCTTT.

In this sample, this clone turned up a few times. CDR3 region: CSVAIQETQYF. CDR3 nucleotide sequence: TGCAGCGTAGCAATACAAGAGACCCAGTACTTC. The chain employs TRBV29-1 and TRBJ2-5, with D unresolved. In germline, CDR1 is SQVTM, CDR2 ANQGSEA. The CDR3 consists of 11 residues. V lost 6 bases and J lost 2, with 7 bases in between.

This clone turned up a few times. The V call is TRBV7-9, the J call TRBJ2-3; no clear D gene. Deletions cut 6 bases from V and 6 bases from J, with 4 bases between. Germline V lookup: CDR1 SEHNR, CDR2 FQNEAQ (reference sequence). The CDR3 has 10 residues. CDR3: CASSKDTQYF. In DNA form, the CDR3 reads TGTGCCAGCAGTAAGGATACGCAGTATTTT.

The V call is TRBV9, the J call TRBJ2-7, with D tentatively TRBD2 (6 bases). The germline gives CDR1 SGDLS, CDR2 YYNGEE. CDR3 size: 15 residues. V was shortened by 0 bases and J by 3 bases, with 13 bases between the two germline ends. CDR3 nucleotides: TGTGCCAGCAGCGTAGGTCCGGAGGGCTACTACGAGCAGTACTTC. Its protein product is CASSVGPEGYYEQYF.